This T cell receptor beta chain was captured in a study of shared clonotypes between healthy human individuals (dated by TCRdb to 2020 to 2021). With regard to the full study: A couple of women and a few men aged 18 to 49 years were included in the cohort. For each donor, CD4 naive and CD4 memory were each given three plates, CD8 naive was given two plates, and CD8 memory was given one plate. Blood TCR repertoires of 5 or 6 healthy adults were deeply sequenced to estimate repertoire size and the extent of clonotype sharing between individuals. Libraries were prepared and TCR repertoires were sequenced by different laboratories using diverse techniques, in order to increase sequencing depth and limit assay-specific biases. Between about 0.85 and 8.9 billion PBMCs per donor were obtained by leukapheresis.

TCR CDR3 regions were amplified from genomic DNA by multiplex PCR using the deep immunoSEQ assay. Extracted genomic DNA from each cell subset was distributed evenly across all wells of several immunoSEQ 96-well plates, and each plate was treated as a replicate. For sorted subsets, about 200 ng genomic DNA, equal to 30,000 to 35,000 T cell genomes, was loaded into each replicate PCR. Purified libraries were quantified with a Qubit 3.0 fluorometer, sized on a Bioanalyzer 2100, and re-quantified with the KAPA Library Quantification kit. Each immunoSEQ 96-well plate was sequenced on its own single-read 150-cycle Illumina NextSeq 550 flow cell. The authors' analysis ran thus. Because the immunoSEQ output held only junctional sequences and lacked quality scores, the filtering could not match the filtering applied to full-length reads. Sequences were annotated with PyIR, a Python wrapper for IgBLAST v1.9, using IMGT germline references to assign V/J genes and CDR3. Any read was removed if the V/J assignment was weak (E-value above 1e-6), the CDR3 was missing, or the read contained stop codons, out-of-frame junctions, or ambiguous translated residues. V3J clonotypes were defined by identical inferred V gene, J gene, and CDR3 amino acid sequence. The percentage overlap between two repertoires was calculated by dividing the number of shared unique clonotypes by the size of the smaller repertoire. RTK rarefaction, the Chao1 estimator, and Recon v2.1 estimates of unobserved clonotypes were used to assess repertoire richness. OLGA was used to compute generation probabilities for all TCRbeta clonotypes that the gDNA method yielded from a few donors. TCRdb carries this immuneACCESS record with in-frame sequences only. Its versions omit some clonotypes, under half of them owing to an unresolved V gene in the studies checked, with the rest unexplained. V, J and clone size reflect that table, while D and trimming were determined from the DNA. In all, the sample holds some 1.1 million clones, and 60% to 85% of those were seen once. Clones ranked in the top ten supply roughly 0.82% of the sample.

The study at large found these results: The small number of donors limited the genetic and exposure-history diversity represented. Only blood was sampled, and tissue TCR repertoires likely differ from those in blood. Higher generation probabilities were observed for clonotypes shared by all four sorted-subset donors than for non-shared clonotypes. Pairwise subsampling indicated that sequencing depth was expected to affect the degree of clonotype sharing among donors. When a few donors were compared, the shared fraction of clonotypes was around 5% for naive CD4, roughly 3.3% for naive CD8, more than 2% for memory CD4, and 0.3% to 0.5% for memory CD8. Naive subsets generally had larger estimated clonotype richness than memory subsets. Even with the large sequencing depth, rarefaction of the sorted-subset datasets indicated that sequencing was incomplete.

A few counts support this clone. Its antigen remains undetermined. Base qualities are missing; no much larger clone stands one base away. The germline V gene supplies CDR1 LGHNA and CDR2 YNFKEQ. V and J are truncated by 4 bases and 2 bases respectively, leaving an intervening sequence of 15 bases. The CDR3 has 15 amino acids, counting the end cysteine and phenylalanine. Left in the record is the CDR3 DNA by itself, 45 bases read in frame from the first base. Donors were healthy HIV-negative adults with no recently reported acute infections or vaccinations. Every donor was a Caucasian adult residing in Nashville, Tennessee, USA. CD4+ T cells were enriched by magnetic negative selection; naive cells were then positively selected on CD45RA, and the negative fraction formed the memory subset. Blood was obtained by leukapheresis, after which PBMCs were separated by Ficoll-Histopaque density gradient centrifugation and cryopreserved in liquid nitrogen vapor phase. Purity and quantity of every magnetically sorted T cell population were checked by analytical flow cytometry. Genomic DNA was isolated from each sorted fraction and quantified by UV absorbance on a Nanodrop 2000c.

This sequence originates from a man in his late teens or twenties in good health. Some clones in this sample may be carry-over from other donors' samples. The V gene is TRBV4-2 and the J gene is TRBJ2-7, with the D gene possibly TRBD1 or TRBD2, each one fitting 5 bases. The material sequenced was memory CD4+ T cells from PBMCs. The label giving this sample's cell subset or site can be read as: CD45RA-negative fraction. The nucleotide sequence is given as TGTGCCAGCAGCCGAATGGGGGACGCTACCTACGAGCAGTACTTC. Translated, this is CASSRMGDATYEQYF.